This T cell receptor (beta chain) was found in a study of cytomegalovirus exposure and HLA in healthy donors. The germline gives CDR1 MNHEY, CDR2 SMNVEV (reference sequence). The CDR3 runs to 13 residues. The V and J ends lost 5 bases and 3 bases respectively, with 10 bases between them. It was with 60 Vbeta and 13 Jbeta primers that the PCR ran. TCRdb keeps only in-frame clones here, not all; method: immunoSEQ multiplex PCR. Of around 33,000 clones listed, 90% were seen once; the top ten hold approximately 2.5%. The clonotype originates from a woman aged 18 to 35 in good health and CMV-seronegative. V gene TRBV27 combines with J gene TRBJ1-1; D is possibly TRBD1 (6 bases). Input material: PBMCs. The CDR3 protein is CASSRGAYTEAFF. DNA of the CDR3: TGTGCCAGCAGTCGGGGGGCTTACACTGAAGCTTTCTTT.